This entry describes one T cell receptor beta chain. These data originate in a study of T cell responses to AZD1222 COVID-19 vaccine. CDR1 and CDR2 (germline): LNHDA, SQIVND (reference sequence). The V and J ends lost 4 bases and 2 bases, in that order; junction bases with no gene match: 3. The CDR3 length is 15 residues. Here immunoSEQ multiplex PCR was the method, and the copy in TCRdb shows in-frame clones only, minus some. The data show fewer than 110,000 clones, roughly 87% seen once. The sequence was collected from an adult in good health. V is TRBV19 and J is TRBJ1-5, with 9 bases aligning to TRBD1. Material: peripheral blood, obtained on day 0 of AZD1222 vaccination. The CDR3 protein is CASSKGDRGNQPQHF. In nucleotides, the CDR3 is TGTGCCAGTAGTAAAGGGGACAGGGGCAATCAGCCCCAGCATTTT.